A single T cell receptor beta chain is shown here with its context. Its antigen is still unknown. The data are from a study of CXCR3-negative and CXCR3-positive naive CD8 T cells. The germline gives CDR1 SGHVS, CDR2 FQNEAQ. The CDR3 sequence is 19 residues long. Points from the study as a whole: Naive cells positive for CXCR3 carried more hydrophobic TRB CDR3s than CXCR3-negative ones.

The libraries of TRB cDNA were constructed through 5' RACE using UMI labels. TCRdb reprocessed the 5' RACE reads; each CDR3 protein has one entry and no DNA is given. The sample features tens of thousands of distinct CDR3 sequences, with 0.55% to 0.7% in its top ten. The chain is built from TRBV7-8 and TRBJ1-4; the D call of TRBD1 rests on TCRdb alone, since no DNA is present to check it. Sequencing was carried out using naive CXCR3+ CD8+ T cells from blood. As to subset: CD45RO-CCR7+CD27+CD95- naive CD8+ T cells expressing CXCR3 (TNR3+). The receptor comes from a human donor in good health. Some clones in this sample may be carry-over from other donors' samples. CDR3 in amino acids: CASSLAPGPGGGTNEKLFF.